The 8 T cell receptor beta chains presented below share a single source sample, sequenced in a study of T-cell reconstitution after alpha-beta-depleted transplantation in children. Unique molecular identifiers were used in preparing the TCRbeta library. One entry per CDR3 protein, called by TCRdb with MiXCR from the PCR reads. The sample gives 800,000 to 1,000,000 distinct CDR3 sequences, roughly 29% of which show up once; roughly 28% is in the top ten. Sequenced material: PBMCs, mostly from graft donor cells, taken 360 days after TCRalphabeta/CD19-depleted stem cell transplant. Receptors were obtained from a boy under two years old who had a stem cell transplant for SCID, so the T cells may come from the graft donor.

The V gene is TRBV28, the J gene TRBJ1-2; 8 bases are shared with TRBD1. The CDR3 length is 16 residues. Germline CDR1 reads MDHEN; CDR2 reads SYDVKM. The ends lost 7 bases at V and 4 bases at J; junction bases unmatched: 14. The CDR3 protein is CASTILGYTGGYGYTF. The CDR3 DNA reads as TGTGCCAGCACCATTTTGGGTTACACAGGGGGCTATGGCTACACCTTC.

This clonotype has a handful of counts. The V and J genes are TRBV4-3 and TRBJ2-1, with 8 positions matching TRBD1. This CDR3 contains 16 residues. The V gene's germline CDR1 is LGHNA and CDR2 YSLEER. Losses at the gene ends were 1 base for V and 1 base for J; bases not matched to a gene: 3. CDR3 in DNA: TGCGCCAGCAGCCAAGGGCAGGGGGCTTCCTACAATGAGCAGTTCTTC. Translation: CASSQGQGASYNEQFF.

This rearrangement joins TRBV4-2 to TRBJ1-1; D gene unclear. This CDR3 region has 15 residues. CDR1 is LGHNA, CDR2 YNFKEQ, per germline. V was clipped by 1 base and J by 1 base, with 10 bases between them. The DNA of the CDR3 is TGTGCCAGCAGCCAAGTTGGTGTAGGGAACACTGAAGCTTTCTTT. This translates into CASSQVGVGNTEAFF.

The genes are TRBV12-3 or TRBV12-4 and TRBJ1-1; D possibly corresponds to TRBD1 (5 bases). The CDR3 spans 14 residues. Deletions cut 7 bases from V and 1 base from J, with 13 bases between. The CDR3 reads CASTLNGGNTEAFF. CDR3 sequence (DNA): TGTGCCAGCACTCTTAATGGGGGGAACACTGAAGCTTTCTTT.

This clonotype showed up just a few times. The rearrangement uses TRBV6-5 and TRBJ2-7, with unresolved D. The length of the CDR3 is 18 residues. Trimming left V 0 bases short and J 0 bases short, with 18 bases between. CDR1 MNHEY and CDR2 SVGAGI come from the germline V gene. The CDR3 sequence: CASSYSMKDTRSSYEQYF. As DNA, the CDR3 is TGTGCCAGCAGTTACTCGATGAAAGACACCCGGAGCTCCTACGAGCAGTACTTC.

This clonotype was observed a handful of times. J is TRBJ2-7 and V is TRBV28; 7 bases line up with TRBD1. CDR1 and CDR2 from the germline V gene are MDHEN and SYDVKM. This CDR3 is 14 amino acids long. Trimming cost V 6 bases and J 6 bases; bases outside gene matches: 11. Here the CDR3 DNA reads TGTGCCAGCAGACCCGGGACAGCCCCCGTCGAGCAGTACTTC. Translating it yields CASRPGTAPVEQYF.

This sequence joins TRBV7-9 and TRBJ2-7; 7 nucleotides agree with TRBD2. CDR1 is SEHNR, CDR2 FQNEAQ, per germline (reference sequence). Germline trimming cut 0 bases from V and 2 bases from J; bases unmatched to any gene: 4. The CDR3 has 15 residues. The CDR3 DNA follows: TGTGCCAGCAGCTTAGCTAGCGGGCCCACCTACGAGCAGTACTTC. This codes for CASSLASGPTYEQYF.

J is TRBJ2-1 and V is TRBV30; D possibly matches TRBD1 or TRBD2 (5 bases each). This CDR3 spans 13 amino acids. Germline V lookup: CDR1 GTSNPN, CDR2 SVGIG (reference sequence). The V and J ends lost 3 bases and 7 bases respectively, with 13 bases between them. CDR3 nucleotide sequence: TGTGCCTGGAGCCCCAGTGGGGGAAATGAGCAGTTCTTC. This sequence encodes CAWSPSGGNEQFF. The whole variable domain, filled in from reference TRBV30 and TRBJ2-1, reads SQTIHQWPATLVQPVGSPLSLECTVEGTSNPNLYWYRQAAGRGLQLLFYSVGIGQISSEVPQNLSASRPQDRQFILSSKKLLLSDSGFYLCAWSPSGGNEQFFGPGTRLTVL.